The 30 T cell receptor beta chains presented below share a single source sample, sequenced in a study of T-cell memory formation after mild COVID-19. TCRdb itself ran the 5' RACE reads through MiXCR, one entry per CDR3 protein. The table shows under 300,000 distinct CDR3 sequences, with approximately 9% occurring only once. The material sequenced was PBMCs or a T cell subset sorted from them (not recorded which). These receptors were taken from a man aged 18 to 30 who had mild COVID-19 (a few samples of this study predate the infection). Cell type and time point are not known.

The table lists this clonotype with a few counts. The rearrangement joins TRBV9 to TRBJ1-2, with D hard to call. V was clipped by 3 bases and J by 4 bases, with 16 bases between them. Germline V gene sequence: CDR1 SGDLS, CDR2 YYNGEE. The CDR3 is 15 amino acids. As DNA, the CDR3 is TGTGCCAGCAGCGAAACCCCGGACCCTTCCTATGGCTACACCTTC. Amino acids: CASSETPDPSYGYTF.

The chain joins TRBV5-6 to TRBJ2-5; 7 bases fit TRBD2. Germline lookup yields CDR1 SGHDT and CDR2 YYEEEE. This CDR3 is built from 16 residues. V was clipped by 4 bases and J by 5 bases; unmatched bases: 14. In DNA, the CDR3 is TGTGCCAGCAGCCTAAGGGAGGGTTCTGGGAGCGAGACCCAGTACTTC. It translates to CASSLREGSGSETQYF.

The chain links TRBV6-1 to TRBJ2-1, with 10 bases aligning to TRBD1. There are 17 residues in the CDR3. Unmatched junction bases numbered 16, after V lost 4 bases and J lost 10 bases. CDR1 MNHNS and CDR2 SASEGT come from the germline V gene. The CDR3 spells CASSALAGDRGRGEQFF. The CDR3, as DNA: TGTGCCAGCAGTGCACTCGCAGGGGACAGGGGAAGGGGCGAGCAGTTCTTC.

The V gene is TRBV5-1, the J gene TRBJ1-1; D might be TRBD1 (5 bases). The CDR3 runs to 14 residues. Trimming shortened V by 7 bases and J by 2 bases, and 15 bases separated the two germline ends. Germline CDR1 reads SGHRS; CDR2 reads YFSETQ. CDR3 region: CASALEGPNTEAFF. In DNA form, the CDR3 reads TGCGCCAGCGCCCTGGAGGGGCCAAACACTGAAGCTTTCTTT.

V gene TRBV19 combines with J gene TRBJ1-1; 8 nucleotides agree with TRBD1. V dropped 5 bases and J dropped 2; count of bases not matched to a gene: 4. The germline CDR1 and CDR2 sequences are LNHDA and SQIVND (reference sequence). The CDR3 runs to 14 residues. CDR3 in DNA: TGTGCCAGTAGTTGGACAGGGCCTAACACTGAAGCTTTCTTT. Translating it yields CASSWTGPNTEAFF.

The sample holds a few counts of this clonotype. The chain carries TRBV6-4 and TRBJ2-6; D not certain. The CDR3 length is 14 residues. The V gene's germline CDR1 is MRHNA and CDR2 SNTAGT. The V end lost 2 bases, the J end lost 4 bases, and 6 bases lay between the germline ends. The chain's CDR3 is CASSDREGANVLTF. The CDR3 DNA reads as TGTGCCAGCAGTGACCGCGAGGGGGCCAACGTCCTGACTTTC.

This clonotype came up many times. The V call is TRBV15, the J call TRBJ2-7; 9 bases are a match to TRBD2. Germline V gene lookup returns CDR1 LNHNV and CDR2 YYDKDF (reference sequence). V lost 5 bases, J lost 5 bases, and 1 base stayed unmatched. The CDR3 runs 12 residues. CDR3 protein: CATSERGDEQYV. In DNA form, the CDR3 reads TGTGCCACCAGCGAGCGGGGGGACGAGCAGTACGTC.

This clonotype has more than one count but fewer than ten. The CDR3, as DNA: TGTGCCAGCGGGGGGGGCAGGGGGAGGAACTATGGCTACACCTTC. Its protein product is CASGGGRGRNYGYTF. The V and J genes are TRBV28 and TRBJ1-2; 7 bases are shared with TRBD1. Germline V CDR1 and CDR2: MDHEN, SYDVKM. V lost 8 bases and J lost 2; bases outside the gene matches: 11. The CDR3 extends over 15 amino acids.

This clonotype was recorded a few times. The chain joins TRBV15 to TRBJ1-1; D ambiguous. Germline V gene data show CDR1 as LNHNV and CDR2 as YYDKDF (reference sequence). There are 12 residues in the CDR3. Trimming left V 1 base short and J 8 bases short, with 8 bases between. The CDR3 DNA reads TGTGCCACCAGCAGAGGTTATACCGAAGCTTTCTTT. Protein sequence: CATSRGYTEAFF.

This clonotype came up many times. The chain couples TRBV5-6 to TRBJ2-2, with unresolved D. V lost 4 bases, J lost 8 bases, and 9 bases lay in between. The length of the CDR3 is 12 residues. Germline CDR1 is SGHDT and CDR2 is YYEEEE. The DNA for the CDR3 is TGTGCCAGCAGCCCTGGTGTGGGGGAGCTGTTTTTT. Translated, it gives CASSPGVGELFF.

This clonotype has more than one count but fewer than ten. The rearrangement joins TRBV27 to TRBJ2-5; D tentatively fits TRBD1 or TRBD2 (5 bases each). The germline V gene has CDR1 MNHEY and CDR2 SMNVEV (reference sequence). The V and J ends lost 5 bases and 4 bases respectively, with 17 bases between them. This CDR3 has 15 residues. CDR3 nucleotide sequence: TGTGCCAGCAGTACCGGGACGTTCCGTACAGAGACCCAGTACTTC. Residues: CASSTGTFRTETQYF.

This clonotype was seen repeatedly, ten times or more. The rearrangement uses TRBV5-1 and TRBJ1-1; 9 nucleotides match TRBD1. Unmatched junction bases numbered 4, after V lost 2 bases and J lost 5 bases. The CDR3 extends over 14 amino acids. Germline V CDR1 and CDR2: SGHRS, YFSETQ. The DNA for the CDR3 is TGCGCCAGCAGCTTACAGGGGGCGGATACTGAAGCTTTCTTT. This codes for CASSLQGADTEAFF.

This clonotype occurred many times. The chain recombines TRBV7-9 with TRBJ2-1; possible D gene TRBD2, 5 bases. V was trimmed by 1 base and J by 8 bases, leaving 12 bases between them. From germline, CDR1 is SEHNR and CDR2 FQNEAQ (reference sequence). The CDR3 spans 14 residues. The CDR3: CASSLERSWDEQFF. The CDR3 DNA reads TGTGCCAGCAGCTTAGAGCGGAGCTGGGATGAGCAGTTCTTC.

Only a few counts were recorded for this clonotype. A junction boundary mismatches the germline segment, possibly from a read error. This chain uses TRBV5-6 with TRBJ2-7; D is possibly TRBD2 (5 bases). This CDR3 spans 12 amino acids. The V gene's germline CDR1 is SGHDT and CDR2 YYEEEE. The CDR3: CASSLFWGDQNF. The CDR3 nucleotides are TGTGCCAGCAGCCTATTTTGGGGAGACCAAAACTTC. Supplemented by reference TRBV5-6 and TRBJ2-7, the full variable domain reads DAGVTQSPTHLIKTRGQQVTLRCSPKSGHDTVSWYQQALGQGPQFIFQYYEEEERQRGNFPDRFSGHQFPNYSSELNVNALLLGDSALYLCASSLFWGDQNFGPGTRLTVT.

This clonotype was found many times. The rearrangement links TRBV5-4 to TRBJ2-3; D gene unclear. The CDR3 has 12 amino acids. Trimming removed 6 bases at V and 2 bases at J, with 7 bases between. Looked up from germline, CDR1 is SGHNT and CDR2 is YYREEE (reference sequence). The CDR3 DNA is TGTGCCAGCAAATCTTCCACAGATACGCAGTATTTT. Translation gives CASKSSTDTQYF.

This clonotype was detected only a few times. The J gene is TRBJ1-2, the V gene TRBV12-3 or TRBV12-4; D gene ambiguous. Trimming took 2 bases from V and 8 from J, leaving 24 bases between them. The CDR3 covers 17 residues. The CDR3 reads CASSLPVYRTTSTGYTF. The CDR3 DNA sequence: TGTGCCAGCAGTTTACCAGTATATCGTACTACTTCTACGGGCTACACCTTC.

This sequence joins TRBV20-1 and TRBJ1-1; no definite D call. The CDR3 is 13 residues long. V was shortened by 3 bases and J by 2 bases, with 10 bases between the two germline ends. Germline loops: CDR1 DFQATT, CDR2 SNEGSKA (reference sequence). For the CDR3, the DNA is TGCAGTGCTAGTAATAGCTTAAACACTGAAGCTTTCTTT. Residues: CSASNSLNTEAFF.

This clonotype has ten or more counts. The V and J genes are TRBV11-2 and TRBJ2-5, with 9 positions matching TRBD1. This CDR3 has 15 residues. V trimming: 5 bases; J trimming: 6 bases; junction bases outside the gene matches: 10. Germline CDR1 and CDR2: SGHAT and FQNNGV. The CDR3 spells CASSRPGQGKKTQYF. CDR3 sequence (DNA): TGTGCCAGCAGCCGACCGGGACAGGGAAAAAAGACCCAGTACTTC.

Ten or more counts support this clonotype. V is TRBV20-1 and J is TRBJ1-2; D is unresolved. V lost 6 bases and J lost 4, with 12 bases in between. The CDR3 totals 12 residues. The germline V gene encodes CDR1 DFQATT and CDR2 SNEGSKA (reference sequence). In DNA form, the CDR3 reads TGCAGTGCAGGAGGACCGCGCTATGGCTACACCTTC. This encodes CSAGGPRYGYTF.

This chain uses TRBV5-1 with TRBJ2-1; TRBD2 matches at 12 bases. The J segment lost 7 bases and the V segment lost 4 bases, leaving 12 bases of the junction unmatched. Germline V gene data show CDR1 as SGHRS and CDR2 as YFSETQ. This CDR3 region has 17 residues. This CDR3 reads CASSPTYSSGGANEQFF. The CDR3 DNA reads TGCGCCAGCAGCCCCACCTATTCTAGCGGGGGGGCAAATGAGCAGTTCTTC.

The rearrangement links TRBV12-3 or TRBV12-4 to TRBJ1-6, with TRBD1 matching 7 bases. Unmatched junction bases numbered 8, after V lost 6 bases and J lost 9 bases. This CDR3 spans 14 amino acids. The CDR3 region is CASSATGFSSPLHF. The CDR3 coding sequence is TGTGCCAGCAGCGCGACAGGGTTTAGTTCACCCCTCCACTTT.

Ten or more counts support this clonotype. This sequence joins TRBV18 and TRBJ2-3; D remains ambiguous. The V end lost 6 bases, the J end lost 5 bases, and 9 bases lay between the germline ends. Germline values: CDR1 KGHSH, CDR2 LQKENI. This CDR3 spans 12 amino acids. The CDR3 here is CASSPMGDTQYF. CDR3 in DNA: TGTGCCAGCTCGCCTATGGGAGATACGCAGTATTTT.

In its sample, this clonotype was seen a few times. V usage is TRBV12-3 or TRBV12-4 and J usage is TRBJ2-7, with D possibly being TRBD2 (7 bases). Trimming took 3 bases from V and 5 from J, leaving 14 bases between them. CDR3 length: 14 amino acids. This chain's CDR3 is CASSLTGGHDEQYV. DNA for the CDR3: TGTGCCAGCAGTTTGACCGGGGGGCACGACGAGCAGTACGTC.

This clonotype was seen a few times. The chain carries TRBV20-1 and TRBJ1-4, with D perhaps matching TRBD1 (6 bases). This CDR3 contains 13 residues. Deletions cut 4 bases from V and 5 bases from J, with 11 bases between. From germline, CDR1 is DFQATT and CDR2 SNEGSKA (reference sequence). The CDR3 coding sequence is TGCAGTGCTAACCGGGGGCTGAATGAAAAACTGTTTTTT. This gives the protein CSANRGLNEKLFF.

This clonotype was detected a few times. The chain has TRBV6-2 or TRBV6-3 and TRBJ2-3, with D perhaps TRBD2 (6 bases). This CDR3 spans 14 amino acids. Deletions cut 5 bases from V and 4 bases from J, with 13 bases between. CDR1 MNHEY and CDR2 SVGEGT come from the germline V gene. The CDR3 loop is CASSTSTRPDTQYF. As DNA, the CDR3 is TGTGCCAGCAGTACCTCGACTAGACCAGATACGCAGTATTTT.

The chain links TRBV3-1 to TRBJ2-7; D is unclear. V lost 1 base and J lost 5, with 12 bases in between. This CDR3 has 14 amino acids. Germline V lookup: CDR1 LGHDT, CDR2 YNNKEL (reference sequence). CDR3: CASSQVIGTDEQYV. CDR3 coding DNA: TGTGCCAGCAGCCAAGTGATTGGTACGGACGAGCAGTACGTC.

This clonotype was found many times. The chain combines TRBV4-1 with TRBJ2-5; perhaps TRBD2 as D (7 bases). The V end was cut by 1 base, the J end by 5 bases, with 11 bases between. The CDR3 is 14 residues long. Germline V lookup: CDR1 MGHRA, CDR2 YSYEKL. Written as DNA, the CDR3 is TGCGCCAGCAGCCAAGTCGGGGGGCAGGAGACCCAGTACTTC. Its translation: CASSQVGGQETQYF.

This clonotype was seen more than once but under ten times. The chain has TRBV7-8 and TRBJ2-3; D not resolved. The V and J ends lost 2 bases and 2 bases respectively, with 11 bases between them. This CDR3 has 15 amino acids. CDR1 SGHVS and CDR2 FQNEAQ come from the germline V gene. The CDR3 nucleotides are TGTGCCAGCAGCTTAATGGGATACTACACAGATACGCAGTATTTT. Protein: CASSLMGYYTDTQYF.

This clonotype was seen a few times. The gene calls are TRBV5-1 and TRBJ1-6; D unresolved. Germline lookup yields CDR1 SGHRS and CDR2 YFSETQ. This CDR3 contains 15 residues. With 0 bases removed from V and 7 bases from J, the gap between germline ends came to 11 bases. The CDR3 DNA sequence: TGCGCCAGCAGCTTGGTTTCCGGGAACAATTCACCCCTCCACTTT. Its translation: CASSLVSGNNSPLHF.

The V call is TRBV9, the J call TRBJ1-2, with unresolved D. V lost 1 base and J lost 4, with 17 bases in between. Germline V CDR1 and CDR2: SGDLS, YYNGEE. This CDR3 spans 16 amino acids. Written as DNA, the CDR3 is TGTGCCAGCAGCGTACGTCCAGGCCCGGGCGGCTATGGCTACACCTTC. Translation: CASSVRPGPGGYGYTF.